This TCR beta chain is from a study of stem cell transplantation in POMP-related autoinflammatory disease (TCRdb year 2021). Context from the whole study: The study hypothesized that defective thymoproteasomes impair MHC class I-dependent CD8+ T-cell differentiation and positive selection, skewing the TRB repertoire. Prior to transplant, the patients had skewing toward CD4+ naive T cells, low CD8+ T-cell proportions, and reduced T-cell cytokine secretion. DNA chimerism analysis after transplant demonstrated 100% donor engraftment of neutrophils and platelets for up to one year. High-throughput TRB sequencing assessed how POMP deficiency affects T-cell receptor beta repertoire diversity and CDR3 characteristics. The full study reports these points: A trend toward lower TRB diversity and higher clonality was observed in PRAID patients across all analyzed T-cell subsets. Statistical significance for the trend toward lower diversity and increased clonality in PRAID patients was reached only for regulatory T cells. The number of unique TRB V-J gene pairings was restricted in PRAID patients.

Worth noting for this clone: The target of this receptor is not known. No base quality values were provided; no much bigger clone lies one nucleotide off.

In the paper's terms, the time point label means: after hematopoietic stem cell transplant. PRAID was a condition in which autoinflammation came alongside prominent immunodeficiency. T-cell subsets (conventional T cells, CD8+ T cells, regulatory T cells, T follicular helper cells) were sorted before TRB sequencing. V lost 3 bases and J lost 5 bases; the stretch between them is 13 bases long. The germline V gene specifies KGHSH as CDR1 and LQKENI as CDR2. Including cysteine and phenylalanine, the CDR3 has 15 amino acids. CDR3 DNA is the only sequence kept; it has 45 bases, read in frame from the first base. Receptors were amplified or captured by the immunoSEQ multiplex PCR assay. The paper's processing steps were these. Shannon entropy, which accounts for clonal size distribution, was used to quantify repertoire diversity. The Gini-Simpson index (Simpson_1-D) was used to measure inequality in clonotype distribution. TCRdb provides this immuneACCESS table in a form limited to in-frame rearrangements. Some clones are lacking; in checked studies, under half of them reflect an unresolved V gene, and why the rest are absent is not known. For V, J and clone size, that table is used; D and trimming come from the DNA. The table for this sample lists 9,500 to 10,000 clones; roughly 77% of them were counted only once. The top ten clones comprise 4.6% of the sample.

In this chain, TRBV18 is recombined with TRBJ1-4; the D region possibly corresponds to TRBD1 (5 bases align). This sequence originates from a human patient with POMP-related autoinflammation and immune dysregulation (PRAID). Once a transplant has taken place, some T cells may be donor derived. The sample here was CD4+ T cells from PBMCs, taken after stem cell transplantation. The bases read TGTGCCAGCTCACCCGGCATGCCAGGGAATGAAAAACTGTTTTTT. Its protein product is CASSPGMPGNEKLFF. The reference TRBV18 and TRBJ1-4 proteins fill in what lies around the CDR3, so the full variable domain reads NAGVMQNPRHLVRRRGQEARLRCSPMKGHSHVYWYRQLPEEGLKFMVYLQKENIIDESGMPKERFSAEFPKEGPSILRIQQVVRGDSAAYFCASSPGMPGNEKLFFGSGTQLSVL.